The rows below give T cell receptor beta chains drawn from one sample of a study of long-term antiretroviral therapy in people with HIV. Measured with immunoSEQ multiplex PCR; TCRdb has only the in-frame clones, and not every one. The data contain under 50,000 clones, about 94% of them seen just once; the ten biggest clones take up roughly 2.3%. The sample consisted of unsorted PBMCs, taken around 9 years after starting antiretroviral therapy. The source is a man between 25 and 39 years old with HIV. Each CDR3 is given with its conserved first and last residue. The D gene is left open where the match is weak. Not every row has a clone size; where given, it reads once, few, many or a size class.

j_call cdr3_length clone_size d_call v_call cdr3_nt cdr3_aa
TRBJ2-7 15 . TRBD1 TRBV5-1 TGCGCCAGCAGGGCATCAGGGGGCGCGCCCTACGAGCAGTACTTC CASRASGGAPYEQYF
TRBJ2-7 14 . . TRBV2 TGTGCCAGCACGACCGGGACCGCGACCTACGAGCAGTACTTC CASTTGTATYEQYF
TRBJ2-1 12 . . TRBV7-9 TGTGCCAGCAGTTCGGTAGACAATGAGCAGTTCTTC CASSSVDNEQFF
TRBJ1-6 14 . . TRBV4-1 TGCGCCAGCAGCCCAGGACAGAACAATTCACCCCTCCACTTT CASSPGQNNSPLHF
TRBJ1-4 16 . . TRBV5-1 TGCGCCAGCAGGGCTTCGACGGAGGCAACTAATGAAAAACTGTTTTTT CASRASTEATNEKLFF
TRBJ1-2 18 . TRBD1 TRBV4-2 TGTGCCAGCAGCCATTACGGGACAGGGGGATCGGTTAACTATGGCTACACCTTC CASSHYGTGGSVNYGYTF
TRBJ1-2 12 once . TRBV5-4 TGTGCCAGCAGCTTGGAAAGCTATGGCTACACCTTC CASSLESYGYTF
TRBJ2-5 14 . . TRBV6-5 TGTGCCAGCAGTTATGGCACAACCGGGGAGACCCAGTACTTC CASSYGTTGETQYF
TRBJ2-2 14 few . TRBV18 TGTGCCAGCTCACCCCTGGGCGGGACCGGGGAGCTGTTTTTT CASSPLGGTGELFF
TRBJ1-6 19 . . TRBV5-5 TGTGCCAGCAGCTTGGGGGCGGTGATCGGCGTGCGAGGGGATTCACCCCTCCACTTT CASSLGAVIGVRGDSPLHF
TRBJ1-1 14 . . TRBV30 TGTGCCTGGAGTGGTGAGCCTAGGGGCACTGAAGCTTTCTTT CAWSGEPRGTEAFF
TRBJ1-2 8 . . TRBV20-1 TGCAGTGGGTCCCCCTACACCTTC CSGSPYTF
TRBJ1-5 15 . TRBD1 TRBV6-1 TGTGCCAGCAGTCAACAGGGGGGGAGCAATCAGCCCCAGCATTTT CASSQQGGSNQPQHF
TRBJ2-1 15 . . TRBV11-1 TGTGCCAGCACCCGTGGACTACCCCTGTACAATGAGCAGTTCTTC CASTRGLPLYNEQFF
TRBJ1-5 14 . TRBD1 TRBV7-9 TGTGCCAGCAGCCCGGGACAGGGCAATCAGCCCCAGCATTTT CASSPGQGNQPQHF
TRBJ1-2 12 . . TRBV9 TGTGCCAGCAGCCTTGTGACTAGGGGCTACACCTTC CASSLVTRGYTF
TRBJ2-3 13 few . TRBV25-1 TGTGCCAGCAGTGAAGGGGGACTGGGTACGCAGTATTTT CASSEGGLGTQYF
TRBJ2-3 14 . . TRBV7-9 TGTGCCAGCAGCTTTAGCCGTAATGCAGATACGCAGTATTTT CASSFSRNADTQYF
TRBJ2-3 14 . TRBD2 TRBV19 TGTGCCTCCGGAGGTAGCGGGGGGGCAGATACGCAGTATTTT CASGGSGGADTQYF
TRBJ2-3 15 . TRBD2 TRBV6-6 TGTGCCAGCAGTTTGATTAGCGGGGGCACAGATACGCAGTATTTT CASSLISGGTDTQYF
TRBJ1-5 15 . TRBD1 TRBV19 TGTGCCAGTAGTTCGGGACAGGGGGCTAATCAGCCCCAGCATTTT CASSSGQGANQPQHF
TRBJ2-2 16 . . TRBV5-4 TGTGCCAGCAGCTTGTTCACCCCGGGATTAAGTGGGGAGCTGTTTTTT CASSLFTPGLSGELFF
TRBJ1-5 13 . . TRBV5-1 TGCGCCAGCAGCTTGAGCGGCGATCAGCCCCAGCATTTT CASSLSGDQPQHF
TRBJ2-2 13 . TRBD1 TRBV5-4 TGTGCCAGCAGCTTGGCGGGACAGGGCAAGCTGTTTTTT CASSLAGQGKLFF
TRBJ2-2 14 . . TRBV10-2 TGCGCCAGCAATGACAGGAGGGAGACCGGGGAGCTGTTTTTT CASNDRRETGELFF
TRBJ1-3 17 . TRBD1 TRBV4-2 TGTGCCAGCAGCCAAGACAATCAGGGGGCGAGAGGAAACACCATATATTTT CASSQDNQGARGNTIYF
TRBJ2-5 14 . TRBD1 TRBV5-1 TGCGCCAGCACGACGACAGGGTTTTGGGAGACCCAGTACTTC CASTTTGFWETQYF
TRBJ2-2 14 . . TRBV19 TGTGCCAGTAGTATGAAGGGGGACACCGGGGAGCTGTTTTTT CASSMKGDTGELFF
TRBJ1-2 16 . TRBD1 TRBV2 TGTGCCAGCAGTCTCACTAAGTCACAGGGGCTAGATGGCTACACCTTC CASSLTKSQGLDGYTF
TRBJ1-1 15 . . TRBV27 TGTGCCAGCAGTGTACCCGGGAGAATGAACACTGAAGCTTTCTTT CASSVPGRMNTEAFF
TRBJ2-5 16 . TRBD2 TRBV7-6 TGTGCCAGCAGCTTAGGGCTAGCGGCCTTGAAAGAGACCCAGTACTTC CASSLGLAALKETQYF